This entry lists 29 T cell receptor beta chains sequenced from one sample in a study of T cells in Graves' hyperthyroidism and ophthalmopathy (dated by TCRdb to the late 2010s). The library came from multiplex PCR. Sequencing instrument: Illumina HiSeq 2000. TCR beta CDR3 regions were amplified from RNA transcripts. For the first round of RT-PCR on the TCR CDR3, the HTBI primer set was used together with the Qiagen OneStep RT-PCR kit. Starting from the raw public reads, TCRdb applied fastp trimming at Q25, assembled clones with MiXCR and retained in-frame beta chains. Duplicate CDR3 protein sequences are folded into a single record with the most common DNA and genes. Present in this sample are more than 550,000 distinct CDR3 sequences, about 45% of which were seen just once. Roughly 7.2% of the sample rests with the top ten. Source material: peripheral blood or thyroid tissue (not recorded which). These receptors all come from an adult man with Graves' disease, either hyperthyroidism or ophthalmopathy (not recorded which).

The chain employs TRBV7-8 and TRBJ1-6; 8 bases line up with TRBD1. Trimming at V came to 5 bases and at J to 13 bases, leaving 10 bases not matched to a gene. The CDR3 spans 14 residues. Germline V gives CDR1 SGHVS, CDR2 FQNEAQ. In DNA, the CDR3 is TGTGCCAGCAGCATAAAACAGGGGGTTTCCCCCCTCCACTTT. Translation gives CASSIKQGVSPLHF.

As DNA, the CDR3 is TGTGCCAGTAGGACAGGGGCTGGAGCTTTCTTT. Translating it yields CASRTGAGAFF. V usage is TRBV7-9 and J usage is TRBJ1-1, with 9 positions matching TRBD1. Germline trimming cut 9 bases from V and 10 bases from J; bases unmatched to any gene: 6. This CDR3 has 11 residues. Looked up from germline, CDR1 is SEHNR and CDR2 is FQNEAQ (reference sequence).

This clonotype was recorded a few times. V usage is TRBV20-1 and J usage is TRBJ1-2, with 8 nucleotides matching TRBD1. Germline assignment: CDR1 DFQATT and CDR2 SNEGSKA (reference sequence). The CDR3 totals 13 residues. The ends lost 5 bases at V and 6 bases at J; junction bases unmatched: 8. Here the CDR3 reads CSALDRAENGYTF. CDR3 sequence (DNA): TGCAGTGCTTTGGACAGGGCGGAGAATGGCTACACCTTC.

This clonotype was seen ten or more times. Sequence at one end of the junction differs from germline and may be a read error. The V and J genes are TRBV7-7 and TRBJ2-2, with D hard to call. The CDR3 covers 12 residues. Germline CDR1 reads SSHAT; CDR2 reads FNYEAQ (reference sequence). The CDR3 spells CASSPLRGELFF. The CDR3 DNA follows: TGTGCTAGCAGCCCCCTCCGGGGGGAGCTGTTTTTT.

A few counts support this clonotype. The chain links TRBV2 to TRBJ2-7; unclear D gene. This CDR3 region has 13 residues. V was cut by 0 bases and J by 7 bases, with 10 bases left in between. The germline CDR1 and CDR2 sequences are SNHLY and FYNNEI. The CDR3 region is CASSEAMIREQYF. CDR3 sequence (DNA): TGTGCCAGCAGTGAAGCTATGATCCGGGAGCAGTACTTC. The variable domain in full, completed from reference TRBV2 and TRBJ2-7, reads EPEVTQTPSHQVTQMGQEVILRCVPISNHLYFYWYRQILGQKVEFLVSFYNNEISEKSEIFDDQFSVERPDGSNFTLKIRSTKLEDSAMYFCASSEAMIREQYFGPGTRLTVT.

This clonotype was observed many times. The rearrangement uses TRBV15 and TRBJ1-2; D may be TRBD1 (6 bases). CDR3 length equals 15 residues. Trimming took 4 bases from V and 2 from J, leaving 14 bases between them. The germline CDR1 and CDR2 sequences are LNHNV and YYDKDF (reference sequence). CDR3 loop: CATSNPGHLNYGYTF. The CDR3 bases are TGTGCCACCAGCAACCCGGGACACCTAAACTATGGCTACACCTTC.

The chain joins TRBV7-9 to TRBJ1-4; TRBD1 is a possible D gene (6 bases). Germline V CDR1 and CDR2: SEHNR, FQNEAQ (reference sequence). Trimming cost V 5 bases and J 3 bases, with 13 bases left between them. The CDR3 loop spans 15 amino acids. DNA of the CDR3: TGTGCCAGCAGCATCTCACAGGGATCTAATGAAAAACTGTTTTTT. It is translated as CASSISQGSNEKLFF.

CDR3 DNA: TGTGCCAGCAGCTTACAGGGGATAGACACCGGGGAGCTGTTTTTT. Translation gives CASSLQGIDTGELFF. The chain carries TRBV7-9 and TRBJ2-2, with D possibly matching TRBD1 (6 bases). Trimming left V 2 bases short and J 3 bases short, with 10 bases between. The CDR3 totals 15 residues. In germline, CDR1 is SEHNR, CDR2 FQNEAQ (reference sequence). The full variable domain, with the rest looked up from reference TRBV7-9 and TRBJ2-2, is DTGVSQNPRHKITKRGQNVTFRCDPISEHNRLYWYRQTLGQGPEFLTYFQNEAQLEKSRLLSDRFSAERPKGSFSTLEIQRTEQGDSAMYLCASSLQGIDTGELFFGEGSRLTVL.

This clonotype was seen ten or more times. DNA of the CDR3: TGTGCCAGCAGCCTTTTTCCGGGACAGGGACGTAGAGCTTTCTTT. Protein product: CASSLFPGQGRRAFF. V and J are TRBV7-2 and TRBJ1-1, with TRBD1 identical over 9 bases. The junction had 14 bases not matched to a gene; V was cut back by 5 bases and J by 10 bases. CDR3 length: 15 residues. The germline V gene encodes CDR1 SGHTA and CDR2 FQGNSA.

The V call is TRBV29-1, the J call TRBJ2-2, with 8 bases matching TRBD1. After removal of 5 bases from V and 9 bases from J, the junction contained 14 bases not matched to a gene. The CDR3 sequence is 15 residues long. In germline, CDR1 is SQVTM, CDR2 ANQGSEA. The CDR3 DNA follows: TGCAGCGTTCTCGCAGGGGGCGCAGGTTCTTGGGAGCTGTTTTTT. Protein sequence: CSVLAGGAGSWELFF.

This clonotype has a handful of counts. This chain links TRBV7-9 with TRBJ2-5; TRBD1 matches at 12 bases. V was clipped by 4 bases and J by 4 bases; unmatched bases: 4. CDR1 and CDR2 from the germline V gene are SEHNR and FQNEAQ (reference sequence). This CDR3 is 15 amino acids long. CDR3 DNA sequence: TGTGCCAGCAGCTGGGGGACAGGGGGCGTAGAGACCCAGTACTTC. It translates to CASSWGTGGVETQYF.

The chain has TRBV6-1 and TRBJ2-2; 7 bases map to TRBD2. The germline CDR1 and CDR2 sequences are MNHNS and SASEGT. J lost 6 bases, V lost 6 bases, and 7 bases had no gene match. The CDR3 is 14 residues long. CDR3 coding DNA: TGTGCCAGCAGCTCCGGGAGGAGCGCCGGGGAGCTGTTTTTT. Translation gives CASSSGRSAGELFF.

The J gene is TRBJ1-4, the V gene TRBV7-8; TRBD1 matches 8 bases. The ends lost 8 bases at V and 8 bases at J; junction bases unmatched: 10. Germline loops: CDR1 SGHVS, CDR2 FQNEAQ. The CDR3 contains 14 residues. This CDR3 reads CASSSGTGKEKLFF. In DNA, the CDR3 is TGTGCCAGCTCATCCGGGACAGGAAAGGAAAAACTGTTTTTT.

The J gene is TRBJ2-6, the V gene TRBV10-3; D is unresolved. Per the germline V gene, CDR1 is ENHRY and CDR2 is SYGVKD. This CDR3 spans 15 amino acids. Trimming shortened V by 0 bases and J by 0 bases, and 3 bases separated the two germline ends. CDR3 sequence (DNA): TGTGCCATCAGTGAGTCAGTCTCTGGGGCCAACGTCCTGACTTTC. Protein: CAISESVSGANVLTF.

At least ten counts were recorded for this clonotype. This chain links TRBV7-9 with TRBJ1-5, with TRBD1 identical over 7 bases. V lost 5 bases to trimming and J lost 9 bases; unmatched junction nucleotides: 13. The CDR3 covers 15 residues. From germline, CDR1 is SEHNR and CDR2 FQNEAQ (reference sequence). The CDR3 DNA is TGTGCCAGCAGCACGGGACAGTCTGGTACGGGGCCCCAGCATTTT. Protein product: CASSTGQSGTGPQHF. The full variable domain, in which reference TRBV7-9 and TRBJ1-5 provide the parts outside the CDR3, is DTGVSQNPRHKITKRGQNVTFRCDPISEHNRLYWYRQTLGQGPEFLTYFQNEAQLEKSRLLSDRFSAERPKGSFSTLEIQRTEQGDSAMYLCASSTGQSGTGPQHFGDGTRLSIL.

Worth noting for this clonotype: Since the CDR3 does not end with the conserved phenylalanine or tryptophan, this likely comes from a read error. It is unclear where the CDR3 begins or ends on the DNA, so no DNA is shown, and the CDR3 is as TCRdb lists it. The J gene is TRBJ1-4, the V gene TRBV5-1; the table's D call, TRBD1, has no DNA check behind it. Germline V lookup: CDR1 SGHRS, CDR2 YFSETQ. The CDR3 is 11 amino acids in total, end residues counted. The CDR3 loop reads CASSRGQGGFD.

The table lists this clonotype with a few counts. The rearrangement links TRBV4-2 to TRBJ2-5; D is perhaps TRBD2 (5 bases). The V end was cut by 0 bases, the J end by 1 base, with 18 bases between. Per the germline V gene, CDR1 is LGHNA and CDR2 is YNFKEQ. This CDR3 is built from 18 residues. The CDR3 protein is CASSQDLGMGSGQETQYF. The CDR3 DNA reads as TGTGCCAGCAGCCAAGATCTCGGAATGGGGAGCGGCCAAGAGACCCAGTACTTC.

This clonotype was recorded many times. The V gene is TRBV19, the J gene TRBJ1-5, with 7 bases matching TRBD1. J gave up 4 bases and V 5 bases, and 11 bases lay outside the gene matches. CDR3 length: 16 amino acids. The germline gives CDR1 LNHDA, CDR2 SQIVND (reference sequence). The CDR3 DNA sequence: TGTGCCAGTAGTCCCTCCAACAGGGGAGGTAATCAGCCCCAGCATTTT. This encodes CASSPSNRGGNQPQHF.

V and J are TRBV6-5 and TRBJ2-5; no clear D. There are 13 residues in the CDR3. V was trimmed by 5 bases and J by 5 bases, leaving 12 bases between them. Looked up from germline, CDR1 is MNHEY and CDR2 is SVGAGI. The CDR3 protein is CASSESTPETQYF. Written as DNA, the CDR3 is TGTGCCAGCAGTGAGTCCACCCCGGAGACCCAGTACTTC.

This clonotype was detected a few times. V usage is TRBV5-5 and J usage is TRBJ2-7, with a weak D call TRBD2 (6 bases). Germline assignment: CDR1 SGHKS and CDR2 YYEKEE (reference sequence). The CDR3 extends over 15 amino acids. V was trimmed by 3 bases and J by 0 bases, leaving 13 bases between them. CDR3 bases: TGTGCCAGCAGCTACCGCTTTAGCGGCTCCTACGAGCAGTACTTC. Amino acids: CASSYRFSGSYEQYF.

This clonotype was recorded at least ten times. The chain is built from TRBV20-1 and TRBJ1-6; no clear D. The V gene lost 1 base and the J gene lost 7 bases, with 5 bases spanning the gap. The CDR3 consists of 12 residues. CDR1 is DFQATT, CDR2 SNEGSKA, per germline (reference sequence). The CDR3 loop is CSARGGNSPLHF. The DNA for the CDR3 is TGCAGTGCTAGAGGTGGGAATTCACCCCTCCACTTT.

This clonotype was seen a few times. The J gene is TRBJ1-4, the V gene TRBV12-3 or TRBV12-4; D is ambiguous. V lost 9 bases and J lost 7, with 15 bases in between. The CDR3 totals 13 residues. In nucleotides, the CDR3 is TGTGCCAGTCGTCGTAAGTCTATTGAAAAACTGTTTTTT. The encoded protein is CASRRKSIEKLFF.

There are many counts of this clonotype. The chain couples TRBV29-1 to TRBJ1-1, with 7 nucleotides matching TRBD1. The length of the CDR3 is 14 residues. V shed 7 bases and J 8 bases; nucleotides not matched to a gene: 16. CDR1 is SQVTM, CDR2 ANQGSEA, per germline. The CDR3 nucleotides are TGCAGCGGTAGGGGACAGCTGCTTAGGGGGGAAGCTTTCTTT. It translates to CSGRGQLLRGEAFF.

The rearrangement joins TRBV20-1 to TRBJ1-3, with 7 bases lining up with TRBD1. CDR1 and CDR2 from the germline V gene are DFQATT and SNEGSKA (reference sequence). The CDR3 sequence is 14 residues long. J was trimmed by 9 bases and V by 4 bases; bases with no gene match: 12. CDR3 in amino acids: CSAILSRGQVTIYF. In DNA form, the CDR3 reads TGCAGTGCTATCTTGTCTCGAGGACAGGTCACCATATATTTT.

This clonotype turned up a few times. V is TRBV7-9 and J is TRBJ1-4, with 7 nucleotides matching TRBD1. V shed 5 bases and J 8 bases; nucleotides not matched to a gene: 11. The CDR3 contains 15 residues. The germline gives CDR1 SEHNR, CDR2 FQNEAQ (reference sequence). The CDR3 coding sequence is TGTGCCAGCAGCCCCCGAGACAGGGCAGTGGAAAAACTGTTTTTT. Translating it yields CASSPRDRAVEKLFF.

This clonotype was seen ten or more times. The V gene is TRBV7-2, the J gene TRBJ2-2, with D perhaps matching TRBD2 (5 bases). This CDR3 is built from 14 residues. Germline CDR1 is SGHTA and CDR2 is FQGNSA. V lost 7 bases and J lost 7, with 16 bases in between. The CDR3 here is CASNPPGGSGELFF. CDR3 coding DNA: TGTGCCAGCAACCCACCTGGTGGGAGCGGGGAGCTGTTTTTT.

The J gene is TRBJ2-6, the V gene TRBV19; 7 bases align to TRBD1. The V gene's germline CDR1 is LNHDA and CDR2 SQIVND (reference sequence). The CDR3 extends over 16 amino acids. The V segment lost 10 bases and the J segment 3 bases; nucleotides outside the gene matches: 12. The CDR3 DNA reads TGTGCCACCAATCCGGGACAGACCTTTGGGGCCAACGTCCTGACTTTC. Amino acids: CATNPGQTFGANVLTF.

The CDR3 is CATSGSGQDYGYTF. The CDR3 nucleotides read TGTGCCACCAGTGGATCCGGACAGGACTATGGCTACACCTTC. J is TRBJ1-2 and V is TRBV24-1; TRBD1 agrees at 7 bases. Germline CDR1 and CDR2: KGHDR and SFDVKD. CDR3 size: 14 residues. V dropped 5 bases and J dropped 3; count of bases not matched to a gene: 5.

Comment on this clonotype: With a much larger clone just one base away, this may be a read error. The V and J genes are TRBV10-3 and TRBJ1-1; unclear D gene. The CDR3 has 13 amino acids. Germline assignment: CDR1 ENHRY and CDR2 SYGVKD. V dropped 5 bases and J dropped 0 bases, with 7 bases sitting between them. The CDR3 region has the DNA TGTGCCATCAGTTTACCTATGAACACTGAAGCTTTCTTT. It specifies CAISLPMNTEAFF.